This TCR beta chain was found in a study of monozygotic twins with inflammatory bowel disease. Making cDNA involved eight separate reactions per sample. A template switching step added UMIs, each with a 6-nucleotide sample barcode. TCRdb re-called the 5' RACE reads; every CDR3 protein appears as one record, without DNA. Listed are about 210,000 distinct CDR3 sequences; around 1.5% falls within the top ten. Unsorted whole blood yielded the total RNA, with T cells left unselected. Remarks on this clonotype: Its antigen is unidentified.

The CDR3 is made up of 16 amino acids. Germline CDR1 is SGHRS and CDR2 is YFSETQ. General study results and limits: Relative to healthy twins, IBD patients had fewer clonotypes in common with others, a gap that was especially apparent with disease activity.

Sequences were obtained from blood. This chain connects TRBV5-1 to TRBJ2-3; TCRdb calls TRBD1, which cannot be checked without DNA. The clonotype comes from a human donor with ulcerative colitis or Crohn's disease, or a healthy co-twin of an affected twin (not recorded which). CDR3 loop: CASSSPGIRGTDTQYF.